The rows below give T cell receptor beta chains drawn from one sample of a study of blood T cell repertoires in COVID-19. Clones were sequenced by immunoSEQ multiplex PCR, and TCRdb holds only the in-frame ones, with some missing. The repertoire holds fewer than 250,000 clones, with approximately 84% as singletons. Sequenced input: PBMCs or T cells enriched from blood (not recorded which). The receptors here all came from a man in his 60s who had recovered from COVID-19. CDR3s include the opening cysteine and the closing phenylalanine or tryptophan. D genes are given only for firm matches. Clone size appears in some rows only: once, few, many, or a class for an expanded clone.

d_gene	abundance	v_gene	j_gene	CDR3aa	CDR3nt
NA	NA	TRBV9	TRBJ1-3	CASSVGTSSGNTIYF	TGTGCCAGCAGCGTAGGGACATCCTCTGGAAACACCATATATTTT
NA	NA	TRBV5-1	TRBJ2-1	CASSISTESSYNEQFF	TGCGCCAGCAGTATATCGACAGAGAGCTCCTACAATGAGCAGTTCTTC
TRBD2	few	TRBV19	TRBJ2-1	CASSIPPPLAGDGAEQFF	TGTGCCAGTAGTATCCCCCCGCCTCTAGCGGGGGACGGTGCGGAGCAGTTCTTC
NA	many	TRBV19	TRBJ1-5	CASSSRDQPQHF	TGTGCCAGTAGTTCCAGGGATCAGCCCCAGCATTTT
NA	few	TRBV11-2	TRBJ1-3	CASSNNRVGNTIYF	TGTGCCAGCAGCAATAACAGGGTTGGAAACACCATATATTTT
NA	NA	TRBV19	TRBJ1-2	CASRFGQNYGYTF	TGTGCCAGTAGGTTTGGTCAGAACTATGGCTACACCTTC
NA	NA	TRBV2	TRBJ2-2	CASSETRGNTGELFF	TGTGCCAGCAGTGAAACCCGCGGAAACACCGGGGAGCTGTTTTTT
NA	NA	TRBV24-1	TRBJ2-3	CATRGQKRTDTQYF	TGTGCCACCAGAGGACAGAAACGCACAGATACGCAGTATTTT
NA	NA	TRBV18	TRBJ2-7	CASSPPEVGYEQYF	TGTGCCAGCTCACCACCGGAGGTGGGCTACGAGCAGTACTTC
TRBD1	NA	TRBV6-5	TRBJ1-5	CASSPQGARGQAQHF	TGTGCCAGCAGTCCTCAGGGGGCGCGAGGACAGGCCCAGCATTTT
NA	few	TRBV5-1	TRBJ1-1	CASSPEGVIEAFF	TGCGCCAGCAGCCCCGAGGGGGTTATTGAAGCTTTCTTT
TRBD1	NA	TRBV2	TRBJ1-5	CASSGTGDQPQHF	TGTGCCAGCAGTGGGACAGGAGATCAGCCCCAGCATTTT
NA	NA	TRBV10-3	TRBJ2-7	CAISESRGYEQYF	TGTGCCATCAGTGAGTCACGGGGCTACGAGCAGTACTTC
NA	NA	TRBV6-1	TRBJ2-7	CASSESPDTSYEQYF	TGTGCCAGCAGTGAATCGCCGGACACCTCCTACGAGCAGTACTTC
TRBD2	NA	TRBV7-8	TRBJ2-1	CASSLGPVRGGLGTEFF	TGTGCCAGCAGCCTAGGACCTGTACGGGGGGGCTTAGGGACGGAGTTCTTC
NA	NA	TRBV15	TRBJ2-3	CATSRDGLGGQDTQYF	TGTGCCACCAGCAGAGACGGACTAGGGGGGCAAGATACGCAGTATTTT
NA	NA	TRBV7-9	TRBJ1-1	CASSPRQELRAEAFF	TGTGCCAGCAGCCCCCGACAGGAGTTGAGGGCTGAAGCTTTCTTT
NA	NA	TRBV6-5	TRBJ2-2	CASSYFGQSGGELFF	TGTGCCAGCAGTTACTTCGGACAGAGCGGAGGGGAGCTGTTTTTT
TRBD1	NA	TRBV5-4	TRBJ1-1	CASSPSGTGGMNTEAFF	TGTGCCAGCAGCCCCTCCGGGACAGGGGGCATGAACACTGAAGCTTTCTTT
NA	NA	TRBV11-2	TRBJ1-1	CASTLRSPFGNTEAFF	TGTGCCAGCACCCTCAGGTCGCCTTTTGGGAACACTGAAGCTTTCTTT
TRBD1	NA	TRBV7-9	TRBJ2-1	CASSFDPGQYNEQFF	TGTGCCAGCAGCTTCGACCCGGGACAGTACAATGAGCAGTTCTTC
NA	NA	TRBV7-6	TRBJ2-5	CASSLAQGWTETQYF	TGTGCCAGCAGCTTAGCACAGGGATGGACAGAGACCCAGTACTTC
TRBD1	NA	TRBV18	TRBJ1-2	CASSPGQGDGYTF	TGTGCCAGCTCACCGGGACAGGGTGATGGCTACACCTTC
NA	NA	TRBV19	TRBJ1-1	CASRIWGPQGLNTEAFF	TGTGCCAGTAGGATCTGGGGGCCACAGGGTTTGAACACTGAAGCTTTCTTT
NA	NA	TRBV11-3	TRBJ2-1	CASSLDLGLTNEQFF	TGTGCCAGCAGCTTAGATCTTGGACTGACCAATGAGCAGTTCTTC
NA	NA	TRBV6-6	TRBJ1-3	CASSYGGGTGNTIYF	TGTGCCAGCAGTTACGGGGGGGGCACTGGAAACACCATATATTTT
NA	NA	TRBV19	TRBJ2-1	CASSIREPYNEQFF	TGTGCCAGTAGTATCCGGGAACCCTACAATGAGCAGTTCTTC
TRBD1	NA	TRBV7-6	TRBJ2-7	CASSSGQGVWIEQYF	TGTGCCAGCAGCTCAGGACAGGGGGTGTGGATCGAGCAGTACTTC
NA	NA	TRBV7-9	TRBJ2-1	CASSQTVYNEQFF	TGTGCCAGCAGCCAGACAGTCTACAATGAGCAGTTCTTC
TRBD1	NA	TRBV30	TRBJ1-2	CAWSVLGRGESGYTF	TGTGCCTGGAGTGTTTTGGGCAGGGGGGAGAGCGGCTACACCTTC
TRBD1	NA	TRBV6-2/TRBV6-3	TRBJ1-5	CASSYPGQGAWSQPQHF	TGTGCCAGCAGTTACCCCGGACAGGGGGCATGGAGTCAGCCCCAGCATTTT
TRBD2	NA	TRBV5-1	TRBJ2-2	CASSWGTSGLTGELFF	TGCGCCAGCAGCTGGGGAACTAGCGGCCTTACCGGGGAGCTGTTTTTT
NA	NA	TRBV18	TRBJ2-7	CASSPGSKDEQYF	TGTGCCAGCTCACCCGGGTCTAAGGATGAGCAGTACTTC
TRBD1	NA	TRBV6-6	TRBJ2-7	CASSRGQVYEQYF	TGTGCCAGCAGCCGGGGACAGGTTTACGAGCAGTACTTC
TRBD2	NA	TRBV11-2	TRBJ2-7	CASSFSGGSYEQYF	TGTGCCAGCAGCTTTAGCGGGGGGAGTTACGAGCAGTACTTC
TRBD2	once	TRBV9	TRBJ2-3	CASSPSPSGGYTDTQYF	TGTGCCAGCAGCCCCAGCCCTAGCGGGGGGTACACAGATACGCAGTATTTT
NA	few	TRBV2	TRBJ1-1	CASSLRGNTEAFF	TGTGCCAGCAGCCTCAGGGGGAACACTGAAGCTTTCTTT
TRBD1	once	TRBV6-4	TRBJ2-1	CASSDGGQGGDEQFF	TGTGCCAGCAGTGACGGGGGACAGGGGGGCGATGAGCAGTTCTTC
TRBD2	NA	TRBV7-2	TRBJ2-4	CASSPTLGGVSAKNIQYF	TGTGCCAGCAGCCCTACCCTCGGGGGGGTATCTGCCAAAAACATTCAGTACTTC
TRBD2	once	TRBV11-2	TRBJ2-1	CASSFNGISGGPHNEQFF	TGTGCCAGCAGCTTTAATGGGATTAGCGGGGGCCCGCACAATGAGCAGTTCTTC
TRBD1	few	TRBV6-6	TRBJ2-7	CASSTPGGSYEQYF	TGTGCCAGCAGTACACCAGGGGGATCGTACGAGCAGTACTTC
TRBD1	NA	TRBV11-2	TRBJ2-5	CASSSPDRGRKTQYF	TGTGCCAGCAGCTCCCCGGACAGGGGGCGGAAGACCCAGTACTTC
NA	NA	TRBV6-1	TRBJ1-1	CASSEGFGGASEAFF	TGTGCCAGCAGTGAGGGTTTCGGAGGGGCGAGTGAAGCTTTCTTT
TRBD1	NA	TRBV7-9	TRBJ1-4	CASSLVQGDEKLFF	TGTGCCAGCAGCTTAGTCCAGGGGGATGAAAAACTGTTTTTT
NA	NA	TRBV5-1	TRBJ1-4	CASSLLRNNEKLFF	TGCGCCAGCAGCTTGCTACGAAATAATGAAAAACTGTTTTTT
NA	NA	TRBV7-9	TRBJ2-5	CASSVAGTRDETQYF	TGTGCCAGCAGCGTTGCCGGGACAAGGGATGAGACCCAGTACTTC
NA	NA	TRBV2	TRBJ1-2	CASSVAGNYGYTF	TGTGCCAGCAGTGTTGCAGGGAACTATGGCTACACCTTC
NA	NA	TRBV18	TRBJ2-7	CASSPGADGAYEQYF	TGTGCCAGCTCACCAGGAGCGGACGGGGCCTACGAGCAGTACTTC
NA	NA	TRBV19	TRBJ1-1	CASSRSGDTEAFF	TGTGCCAGTAGTCGTTCGGGGGACACTGAAGCTTTCTTT
NA	NA	TRBV28	TRBJ2-5	CASSSPPVGRATQYF	TGTGCCAGCAGTTCCCCCCCCGTGGGCCGAGCGACCCAGTACTTC
NA	NA	TRBV5-1	TRBJ1-2	CASSLERQTSYGYTF	TGCGCCAGCAGCTTGGAGAGACAGACCAGCTATGGCTACACCTTC
TRBD1	NA	TRBV5-1	TRBJ1-1	CASSLNPGTANTEAFF	TGCGCCAGCAGCTTGAACCCCGGGACAGCGAACACTGAAGCTTTCTTT
TRBD1	NA	TRBV6-5	TRBJ2-7	CASSPRDRPYEQYF	TGTGCCAGCAGCCCCCGGGACAGACCCTACGAGCAGTACTTC
NA	NA	TRBV18	TRBJ2-5	CASSPGSKETQYF	TGTGCCAGCTCACCAGGGAGCAAAGAGACCCAGTACTTC
NA	NA	TRBV14	TRBJ1-3	CASSQVRGGGGNTIYF	TGTGCCAGCAGCCAAGTTCGTGGTGGCGGTGGAAACACCATATATTTT
NA	NA	TRBV6-2/TRBV6-3	TRBJ2-7	CASSSLDSSHEQYF	TGTGCCAGCAGTTCGTTGGACAGCTCGCACGAGCAGTACTTC
TRBD1	NA	TRBV18	TRBJ2-7	CASSRETGTGTYEQYF	TGTGCCAGCTCACGAGAAACCGGGACAGGGACCTACGAGCAGTACTTC